The 19 T cell receptor beta chains listed next were all sequenced from one sample in a study of cytomegalovirus exposure and HLA in healthy donors. PCR used 60 Vbeta primers and 13 Jbeta primers. Produced via immunoSEQ multiplex PCR; TCRdb's table is partial and in-frame only. The table has 100,000 to 150,000 clones, over 65% seen once; the top ten hold just under 2%. The specimen was PBMCs. The origin of the receptors is a man between 45 and 60 years old in good health and CMV-seronegative.

The V call is TRBV7-9, the J call TRBJ2-2, with D perhaps TRBD2 (5 bases). The CDR3 is 16 amino acids. From germline, CDR1 is SEHNR and CDR2 FQNEAQ (reference sequence). V lost 1 base, J lost 5 bases, and 14 bases lay in between. The CDR3 protein is CASSLDGAAYTGELFF. In DNA form, the CDR3 reads TGTGCCAGCAGCTTAGATGGAGCGGCTTATACCGGGGAGCTGTTTTTT.

The gene calls are TRBV11-2 and TRBJ2-7; 12 positions agree with TRBD1. Germline V CDR1 and CDR2: SGHAT, FQNNGV. CDR3 length: 16 residues. The V gene end was trimmed by 0 bases and the J gene end by 6 bases; junction bases not matched to a gene: 6. The DNA of the CDR3 is TGTGCCAGCAGCTTAGACCCCGGGACAGGGGGCTTCGAGCAGTACTTC. The encoded protein is CASSLDPGTGGFEQYF.

A word on this clone: A junction boundary mismatches the germline segment, possibly from a read error. The V gene is TRBV7-9, the J gene TRBJ1-1; D gene ambiguous. CDR3 length: 11 residues. Germline V gives CDR1 SEHNR, CDR2 FQNEAQ (reference sequence). The CDR3 DNA follows: TGTTCCAGCAGCTTCGCAGGTGAAGCTTTCTTT. It codes for CSSSFAGEAFF.

This sequence joins TRBV5-4 and TRBJ2-7, with a possible D match to TRBD1 (6 bases). Germline CDR1 and CDR2: SGHNT and YYREEE (reference sequence). CDR3 length equals 12 residues. Here the CDR3 DNA reads TGTGCCAGCAGCTTGACGACAGGCCGCAAAGAGGTC. It codes for CASSLTTGRKEV.

Concerning this clone: An end of the junction does not agree with germline; a read error may underlie this. The V and J genes are TRBV2 and TRBJ2-2; a possible D gene is TRBD1 (5 bases). The CDR3 loop spans 14 amino acids. Germline assignment: CDR1 SNHLY and CDR2 FYNNEI. The CDR3 loop reads CASREDRDTGELFF. In DNA, the CDR3 is TGTGCCAGCAGAGAAGACAGAGACACCGGGGAGCTGTTTTTT.

This rearrangement joins TRBV4-3 to TRBJ2-5; 7 nucleotides align to TRBD2. The CDR3 length is 16 residues. Unmatched junction bases numbered 11, after V lost 4 bases and J lost 3 bases. Germline V gives CDR1 LGHNA, CDR2 YSLEER. The CDR3 is CASSRQNGGGEETQYF. The CDR3 DNA reads TGCGCCAGCAGCCGACAAAACGGGGGAGGGGAAGAGACCCAGTACTTC.

V and J are TRBV2 and TRBJ1-1; D is perhaps TRBD1 (5 bases). V was pared by 4 bases and J by 4 bases, with 13 bases between. Germline V gene lookup returns CDR1 SNHLY and CDR2 FYNNEI. The CDR3 contains 14 residues. The CDR3 nucleotides are TGTGCCAGCAGTGTTTTGGGGAGGGGCACTGAAGCTTTCTTT. It codes for CASSVLGRGTEAFF. The full variable domain, with the rest looked up from reference TRBV2 and TRBJ1-1, is EPEVTQTPSHQVTQMGQEVILRCVPISNHLYFYWYRQILGQKVEFLVSFYNNEISEKSEIFDDQFSVERPDGSNFTLKIRSTKLEDSAMYFCASSVLGRGTEAFFGQGTRLTVV.

Only one count was recorded for this clone. V is TRBV28 and J is TRBJ2-5; 12 bases align to TRBD2. V was clipped by 5 bases and J by 5 bases; unmatched bases: 6. The CDR3 loop spans 15 amino acids. The germline CDR1 and CDR2 sequences are MDHEN and SYDVKM. The chain's CDR3 is CASSPRLAGAETQYF. CDR3 bases: TGTGCCAGCAGTCCGCGACTAGCGGGGGCCGAGACCCAGTACTTC. The full variable domain, rest sourced from reference TRBV28 and TRBJ2-5, is DVKVTQSSRYLVKRTGEKVFLECVQDMDHENMFWYRQDPGLGLRLIYFSYDVKMKEKGDIPEGYSVSREKKERFSLILESASTNQTSMYLCASSPRLAGAETQYFGPGTRLLVL.

J is TRBJ1-3 and V is TRBV5-1; 7 bases fit TRBD1. Germline lookup yields CDR1 SGHRS and CDR2 YFSETQ. The CDR3 length is 16 residues. The V gene end was trimmed by 2 bases and the J gene end by 3 bases; junction bases not matched to a gene: 8. In DNA form, the CDR3 reads TGCGCCAGCAGCTTCACAGGGGTAAAGTATGGAAACACCATATATTTT. Translating it yields CASSFTGVKYGNTIYF.

Here the CDR3 reads CASSHPGRTGELFF. CDR3 nucleotide sequence: TGCGCCAGCAGCCATCCAGGGCGCACCGGGGAGCTGTTTTTT. V is TRBV4-1 and J is TRBJ2-2, with D possibly being TRBD1 (5 bases). Germline-derived CDR1 and CDR2 are MGHRA and YSYEKL. The CDR3 consists of 14 residues. V was trimmed by 3 bases and J by 4 bases, leaving 9 bases between them.

The gene calls are TRBV6-1 and TRBJ2-7, with 7 bases lining up with TRBD1. Trimming took 1 base from V and 1 from J; bases not matched to a gene: 1. This CDR3 region has 14 residues. Per the germline V gene, CDR1 is MNHNS and CDR2 is SASEGT. The chain's CDR3 is CASSEGDSSYEQYF. In nucleotides, the CDR3 is TGTGCCAGCAGTGAAGGGGACAGTTCCTACGAGCAGTACTTC.

This clone was recorded a few times. The CDR3 protein is CAIRDTSGNTIYF. As DNA, the CDR3 is TGTGCCATCAGGGACACCTCTGGAAACACCATATATTTT. The genes are TRBV10-3 and TRBJ1-3; possible D gene TRBD1, 5 bases. V shed 6 bases and J shed 0 bases, with 6 bases lying between them. Germline values: CDR1 ENHRY, CDR2 SYGVKD. The CDR3 extends over 13 amino acids.

This clone was counted once. V is TRBV9 and J is TRBJ2-3; 7 bases line up with TRBD1. Per the germline V gene, CDR1 is SGDLS and CDR2 is YYNGEE. The CDR3 covers 14 residues. J gave up 6 bases and V 3 bases, and 7 bases lay outside the gene matches. The DNA for the CDR3 is TGTGCCAGCAGCGGCCGGGACAGAAGGGATACGCAGTATTTT. Protein sequence: CASSGRDRRDTQYF.

CDR3 sequence (DNA): TGTGCCAGTTCTAGGGCAGCGGGAAACATTCAGTACTTC. Residues: CASSRAAGNIQYF. The J gene is TRBJ2-4, the V gene TRBV19; D is perhaps TRBD2 (6 bases). CDR1 is LNHDA, CDR2 SQIVND, per germline (reference sequence). The V end was cut by 8 bases, the J end by 6 bases, with 14 bases between. The CDR3 covers 13 residues.

The gene calls are TRBV7-2 and TRBJ1-2, with D hard to call. CDR3 length equals 15 residues. Germline V gene sequence: CDR1 SGHTA, CDR2 FQGNSA. With 5 bases removed from V and 2 bases from J, the gap between germline ends came to 15 bases. The CDR3 here is CASSPGRAANYGYTF. DNA of the CDR3: TGTGCCAGCAGCCCTGGAAGAGCGGCGAACTATGGCTACACCTTC.

V usage is TRBV5-4 and J usage is TRBJ1-4, with D unresolved. The germline V gene encodes CDR1 SGHNT and CDR2 YYREEE (reference sequence). Trimming shortened V by 4 bases and J by 7 bases, and 20 bases separated the two germline ends. CDR3 length equals 16 residues. The CDR3 region has the DNA TGTGCCAGCAGCCCTGATGCCGGGAGCCTCGGTGAAAAACTGTTTTTT. Translating gives CASSPDAGSLGEKLFF. The full variable domain, its missing parts supplied by reference TRBV5-4 and TRBJ1-4, is ETGVTQSPTHLIKTRGQQVTLRCSSQSGHNTVSWYQQALGQGPQFIFQYYREEENGRGNFPPRFSGLQFPNYSSELNVNALELDDSALYLCASSPDAGSLGEKLFFGSGTQLSVL.

The chain links TRBV18 to TRBJ1-1, with a weak D call TRBD1 (6 bases). CDR3 length: 15 residues. Germline V gene sequence: CDR1 KGHSH, CDR2 LQKENI. The ends were cut back, 3 bases at V and 0 bases at J, with 11 bases in the middle. CDR3: CASSPRTALNTEAFF. The CDR3 nucleotides read TGTGCCAGCTCACCCCGGACAGCTTTGAACACTGAAGCTTTCTTT.

This clone appeared a few times. The chain links TRBV6-6 to TRBJ2-1; 7 bases are shared with TRBD1. This CDR3 has 16 amino acids. Unmatched junction bases numbered 8, after V lost 6 bases and J lost 0 bases. Germline-derived CDR1 and CDR2 are MNHNY and SVGAGI (reference sequence). CDR3 amino acids: CASRLDRESSYNEQFF. DNA of the CDR3: TGTGCCAGCAGACTAGACAGGGAGAGCTCCTACAATGAGCAGTTCTTC.

The CDR3 spells CASSPRTRPDTQYF. CDR3 nucleotides: TGTGCCAGCAGCCCCCGTACTAGACCAGATACGCAGTATTTT. The chain uses TRBV7-3 and TRBJ2-3, with D perhaps matching TRBD2 (5 bases). The CDR3 runs 14 residues. V dropped 5 bases and J dropped 4 bases, with 13 bases sitting between them. The germline V gene encodes CDR1 SGHTA and CDR2 FQGTGA.